The next 19 T cell receptor beta chains were all read from a single sample in a study of cytomegalovirus exposure and HLA in healthy donors. The PCR had 60 Vbeta and 13 Jbeta primers. Measured with immunoSEQ multiplex PCR; TCRdb has only the in-frame clones, and not every one. The sample has approximately 110,000 clones. The specimen sequenced was PBMCs. Source of these receptors: a man in his forties or fifties in good health and CMV-seropositive.

This chain connects TRBV5-4 to TRBJ2-5; 7 bases are a match to TRBD2. The CDR3 contains 14 residues. V was clipped by 0 bases and J by 5 bases; unmatched bases: 4. CDR1 and CDR2 (germline): SGHNT, YYREEE (reference sequence). The CDR3 loop reads CASSLGRERETQYF. Here the CDR3 DNA reads TGTGCCAGCAGCTTGGGGCGGGAGCGTGAGACCCAGTACTTC.

This rearrangement joins TRBV7-3 to TRBJ2-1; D is possibly TRBD1 (6 bases). The germline V gene has CDR1 SGHTA and CDR2 FQGTGA. The germline V and J ends were trimmed by 4 bases and 0 bases, with 13 bases remaining between them. The CDR3 spans 16 residues. The CDR3 here is CASSWGPDSSYNEQFF. DNA of the CDR3: TGTGCCAGCAGCTGGGGCCCGGACAGCTCCTACAATGAGCAGTTCTTC.

The rearrangement joins TRBV5-1 to TRBJ2-5; the D gene is possibly TRBD1 (6 bases). Deletions cut 4 bases from V and 1 base from J, with 14 bases between. The germline V gene has CDR1 SGHRS and CDR2 YFSETQ. The CDR3 has 15 residues. The CDR3 loop is CASSQPGHLQETQYF. CDR3 nucleotide sequence: TGCGCCAGCAGCCAACCGGGACACCTCCAAGAGACCCAGTACTTC.

The chain links TRBV25-1 to TRBJ2-5; 14 nucleotides align to TRBD2. The ends lost 4 bases at V and 5 bases at J; junction bases unmatched: 9. The CDR3 sequence is 17 residues long. The germline V gene has CDR1 MGHDK and CDR2 SYGVNS. In nucleotides, the CDR3 is TGTGCCAGCAGTGGGGGACTAGCGGGAGCAAGTTGGGAGACCCAGTACTTC. It specifies CASSGGLAGASWETQYF.

The rearrangement links TRBV4-3 to TRBJ1-1, with D unresolved. V dropped 0 bases and J dropped 2 bases, with 10 bases sitting between them. This CDR3 is built from 15 residues. Germline V gene sequence: CDR1 LGHNA, CDR2 YSLEER. CDR3 DNA: TGCGCCAGCAGCCAAGATGTAAACAGTAACACTGAAGCTTTCTTT. As protein: CASSQDVNSNTEAFF.

The V call is TRBV5-6, the J call TRBJ2-5, with a tentative D call TRBD1 (6 bases). V was cut by 2 bases and J by 4 bases, with 18 bases left in between. Germline V gene lookup returns CDR1 SGHDT and CDR2 YYEEEE. The CDR3 covers 16 residues. CDR3 coding DNA: TGTGCCAGCAGCTTCCCATCAGGGGAACCCCCAGAGACCCAGTACTTC. Protein: CASSFPSGEPPETQYF. Complete variable domain (other parts from reference TRBV5-6 and TRBJ2-5): DAGVTQSPTHLIKTRGQQVTLRCSPKSGHDTVSWYQQALGQGPQFIFQYYEEEERQRGNFPDRFSGHQFPNYSSELNVNALLLGDSALYLCASSFPSGEPPETQYFGPGTRLLVL.

This clone counts as medium-sized (0.01 to 0.1%) by frequency. The same CDR3 also results from other DNA sequences found in this sample. The genes are TRBV7-9 and TRBJ2-6; no clear D gene. V was cut by 5 bases and J by 4 bases, with 9 bases left in between. CDR3 length: 14 residues. Per the germline V gene, CDR1 is SEHNR and CDR2 is FQNEAQ (reference sequence). CDR3 in amino acids: CASSPVAGANVLTF. The CDR3 DNA sequence: TGTGCCAGCAGCCCCGTAGCCGGGGCCAACGTCCTGACTTTC.

V gene TRBV7-9 combines with J gene TRBJ2-3; 13 bases fit TRBD2. Germline V gene lookup returns CDR1 SEHNR and CDR2 FQNEAQ (reference sequence). The trim removed 4 bases at V and 7 bases at J, leaving 8 bases unmatched. This CDR3 region has 16 residues. The CDR3 nucleotides read TGTGCCAGCAGCTCGCCACTAGCGGGAGGGCCCCATACGCAGTATTTT. Translated, it gives CASSSPLAGGPHTQYF.

This chain links TRBV7-8 with TRBJ2-2, with 11 bases fitting TRBD2. The CDR3 runs to 16 residues. Trimming cost V 3 bases and J 3 bases; bases outside gene matches: 3. Germline V lookup: CDR1 SGHVS, CDR2 FQNEAQ. The CDR3 nucleotides read TGTGCCAGCAGCTTTAGCGGGAGGGGGGACACCGGGGAGCTGTTTTTT. Amino acids: CASSFSGRGDTGELFF.

This chain links TRBV11-2 with TRBJ1-6; no firm D call. The germline V gene has CDR1 SGHAT and CDR2 FQNNGV. Trimming took 5 bases from V and 6 from J, leaving 8 bases between them. The CDR3 contains 13 residues. The CDR3 DNA sequence: TGTGCCAGCAGCCCCGGACTTAATTCACCCCTCCACTTT. It specifies CASSPGLNSPLHF.

The V gene is TRBV9, the J gene TRBJ2-1; D is uncertain. Germline CDR1 SGDLS, CDR2 YYNGEE. V lost 0 bases and J 5 bases, leaving 12 bases between the germline ends. The CDR3 has 15 amino acids. CDR3: CASSVGWRGHNEQFF. The CDR3 DNA sequence: TGTGCCAGCAGCGTAGGATGGCGAGGCCACAATGAGCAGTTCTTC.

The gene calls are TRBV27 and TRBJ2-2; 7 bases line up with TRBD1. The CDR3 is 13 amino acids. CDR1 is MNHEY and CDR2 is SMNVEV in the germline V gene (reference sequence). The trim removed 5 bases at V and 6 bases at J, leaving 3 bases unmatched. CDR3 coding DNA: TGTGCCAGCAGTCCACAGGGGCCCGGGGAGCTGTTTTTT. Protein sequence: CASSPQGPGELFF.

The chain couples TRBV2 to TRBJ2-3; D ambiguous. This CDR3 is 15 amino acids long. Germline values: CDR1 SNHLY, CDR2 FYNNEI. The V end was cut by 2 bases, the J end by 2 bases, with 11 bases between. In DNA, the CDR3 is TGTGCCAGCAGTGAAATTAACAGATTCACAGATACGCAGTATTTT. Protein product: CASSEINRFTDTQYF.

V gene TRBV5-8 combines with J gene TRBJ2-3; 10 bases map to TRBD2. Per the germline V gene, CDR1 is SGHTS and CDR2 is YDEGEE. This CDR3 contains 15 residues. Trimming at V came to 4 bases and at J to 1 base, leaving 3 bases not matched to a gene. CDR3 residues: CASSPGTSGTDTQYF. DNA for the CDR3: TGTGCCAGCAGCCCCGGGACTAGCGGCACAGATACGCAGTATTTT.

The chain has TRBV30 and TRBJ1-5, with a tentative D call TRBD1 (6 bases). The CDR3 runs to 16 residues. Germline CDR1 reads GTSNPN; CDR2 reads SVGIG (reference sequence). Trimming pared 1 base from V and 1 base from J, leaving 14 bases between. CDR3 DNA sequence: TGTGCCTGGAGTGACCCATCAAGGGGGAGCAATCAGCCCCAGCATTTT. This gives the protein CAWSDPSRGSNQPQHF.

The chain has TRBV19 and TRBJ1-5, with D unclear. The CDR3 covers 18 residues. Germline CDR1 is LNHDA and CDR2 is SQIVND (reference sequence). The V end was cut by 5 bases, the J end by 0 bases, with 20 bases between. CDR3 residues: CASSPDSWKAISNQPQHF. DNA for the CDR3: TGTGCCAGTAGTCCAGACTCATGGAAAGCAATTAGCAATCAGCCCCAGCATTTT.

The CDR3: CASTGGGLGYNEQFF. The CDR3 DNA sequence: TGTGCCAGCACCGGGGGAGGCCTTGGGTACAATGAGCAGTTCTTC. The gene calls are TRBV6-1 and TRBJ2-1; weak D call: TRBD2 (6 bases). This CDR3 contains 15 residues. The germline V and J ends were trimmed by 7 bases and 4 bases, with 17 bases remaining between them. Germline values: CDR1 MNHNS, CDR2 SASEGT.

The CDR3 region is CASNPRGSHNEQFF. The DNA of the CDR3 is TGTGCCAGCAATCCTAGGGGTTCGCACAATGAGCAGTTCTTC. The chain joins TRBV2 to TRBJ2-1; D is possibly TRBD1 (5 bases). Per germline, CDR1 SNHLY and CDR2 FYNNEI. The CDR3 covers 14 residues. V was pared by 7 bases and J by 5 bases, with 15 bases between.

The V and J genes are TRBV6-6 and TRBJ1-5; perhaps TRBD1 as D (5 bases). Trimming pared 3 bases from V and 3 bases from J, leaving 12 bases between. The CDR3 is 15 amino acids. Germline-derived CDR1 and CDR2 are MNHNY and SVGAGI (reference sequence). DNA of the CDR3: TGTGCCAGCAGTTATGAAAGCAGGGCCAATCAGCCCCAGCATTTT. This encodes CASSYESRANQPQHF.